This TCR beta chain was identified during a study of graft-versus-host responses after intestinal transplantation. Across the whole study: Following induction with anti-thymocyte globulin, all recipients were given tacrolimus and steroids for around three years.

Sequenced by immunoSEQ multiplex PCR; TCRdb stores in-frame clones only, minus some. The table lists some 27,000 clones, around 96% of them singletons. On this clone itself: Its specificity is not known.

Looked up from germline, CDR1 is SGHNT and CDR2 is YYREEE (reference sequence). Trimming took 2 bases from V and 1 from J, leaving 6 bases between them. The CDR3 consists of 13 residues. Overall study findings and caveats: Circulating GvH clone levels at their peak were associated with HvG declines (early post-transplant).

The J gene is TRBJ1-1, the V gene TRBV5-4; no clear D gene. This sample comprised PBMCs, obtained just over 29 days after intestinal transplant. This TCR derives from a human patient who received an intestinal transplant, so some T cells may come from the graft donor. The CDR3 nucleotides are TGTGCCAGCAGCTTAGTGACGAACACTGAAGCTTTCTTT. Translation: CASSLVTNTEAFF.